Listed below are T cell receptor beta chains from one sample, sequenced in a study of blood T cell repertoires in COVID-19. Assay: immunoSEQ multiplex PCR; the TCRdb copy retains only in-frame clones and omits some. The table lists about 220,000 clones, 65% to 90% of them singletons. The sequencing input was peripheral blood. These TCRs come from a woman between 65 and 79 years old with COVID-19, enrolled during active disease. Each CDR3 is given with its conserved first and last residue. The order of the fields is J gene, V gene, D gene, clone size, CDR3 protein, CDR3 DNA. A D gene is named only where the DNA matches it firmly. Part of the rows lack a size; the others show once, few, many or a class for expanded clones.

J: TRBJ2-7
V: TRBV19
D: TRBD2
size: -
CDR3: CASSRPRTSGISYEQYF
DNA: TGTGCCAGTAGTAGGCCGCGGACTAGCGGGATCTCCTACGAGCAGTACTTC

J: TRBJ2-1
V: TRBV7-8
D: TRBD2
size: -
CDR3: CASSARIAGTNNEQFF
DNA: TGTGCCAGCAGCGCGCGAATTGCCGGGACTAACAATGAGCAGTTCTTC

J: TRBJ1-2
V: TRBV10-3
D: TRBD1
size: -
CDR3: CAISEHGQGRWEAGYTF
DNA: TGTGCCATCAGTGAACACGGACAGGGAAGATGGGAAGCTGGCTACACCTTC

J: TRBJ1-2
V: TRBV7-3
D: -
size: -
CDR3: CASSLTSGDGYTF
DNA: TGTGCCAGCAGCTTAACGTCCGGGGATGGCTACACCTTC

J: TRBJ2-1
V: TRBV7-2
D: -
size: once
CDR3: CASSWASEVTEQFF
DNA: TGTGCCAGCAGCTGGGCTAGCGAGGTCACTGAGCAGTTCTTC

J: TRBJ2-7
V: TRBV5-1
D: TRBD1
size: -
CDR3: CASSLGGQGNSYEQYF
DNA: TGCGCCAGCAGCTTGGGTGGACAGGGGAACTCCTACGAGCAGTACTTC

J: TRBJ1-1
V: TRBV27
D: -
size: once
CDR3: CASSLEGRGFSEAFF
DNA: TGTGCCAGCAGTTTAGAGGGCAGGGGATTCTCTGAAGCTTTCTTT

J: TRBJ2-3
V: TRBV5-3
D: TRBD2
size: -
CDR3: CARSLVREEGTDTQYF
DNA: TGTGCCAGAAGCTTGGTACGGGAGGAGGGGACAGATACGCAGTATTTT

J: TRBJ2-7
V: TRBV4-2
D: TRBD2
size: -
CDR3: CASSQASREVNEQYF
DNA: TGTGCCAGCAGCCAAGCATCGCGGGAGGTTAACGAGCAGTACTTC

J: TRBJ1-1
V: TRBV19
D: -
size: -
CDR3: CASSIGRGLLENLNTEAFF
DNA: TGTGCCAGTAGTATCGGCAGGGGCCTTTTGGAGAATCTAAACACTGAAGCTTTCTTT

J: TRBJ1-1
V: TRBV4-3
D: -
size: -
CDR3: CASSQARGVNTEAFF
DNA: TGCGCCAGCAGCCAAGCCCGGGGAGTGAACACTGAAGCTTTCTTT

J: TRBJ1-3
V: TRBV19
D: -
size: -
CDR3: CASRQQGAGNTIYF
DNA: TGTGCCAGTAGACAACAGGGAGCCGGAAACACCATATATTTT

J: TRBJ2-1
V: TRBV24-1
D: -
size: -
CDR3: CATSGLTGFSNEQFF
DNA: TGTGCCACCAGTGGGCTGACCGGGTTCTCCAATGAGCAGTTCTTC

J: TRBJ1-5
V: TRBV7-2
D: -
size: -
CDR3: CASSFPGGGQPQHF
DNA: TGTGCCAGCAGCTTCCCGGGGGGTGGACAGCCCCAGCATTTT

J: TRBJ2-4
V: TRBV12-3/TRBV12-4
D: -
size: -
CDR3: CASSFSGKGGRYF
DNA: TGTGCCAGCAGTTTTTCGGGGAAAGGGGGTCGGTACTTC

J: TRBJ2-1
V: TRBV3-1/TRBV3-2
D: -
size: -
CDR3: CASSPLSGYNEQFF
DNA: TGTGCCAGCAGCCCCCTTTCAGGGTACAATGAGCAGTTCTTC

J: TRBJ1-1
V: TRBV5-1
D: TRBD1
size: -
CDR3: CASSATGGSTEAFF
DNA: TGCGCCAGCAGCGCCACAGGGGGAAGCACTGAAGCTTTCTTT

J: TRBJ1-5
V: TRBV24-1
D: -
size: -
CDR3: CATTRLAGGRLDSNQPQHF
DNA: TGTGCCACCACTCGACTGGCCGGCGGGCGCCTGGACAGCAATCAGCCCCAGCATTTT

J: TRBJ1-2
V: TRBV7-2
D: TRBD1
size: -
CDR3: CASSTSGGRGYTF
DNA: TGTGCCAGCAGCACCTCAGGGGGCCGGGGCTACACCTTC

J: TRBJ1-3
V: TRBV14
D: -
size: -
CDR3: CASSLGSNTIYF
DNA: TGTGCCAGCAGCCTTGGGAGTAACACCATATATTTT

J: TRBJ1-5
V: TRBV6-5
D: -
size: -
CDR3: CASKKAGGNQPQHF
DNA: TGTGCCAGCAAAAAGGCCGGGGGCAATCAGCCCCAGCATTTT

J: TRBJ1-1
V: TRBV3-1/TRBV3-2
D: -
size: -
CDR3: CASSQVASNTEAFF
DNA: TGTGCCAGCAGCCAAGTAGCCTCGAACACTGAAGCTTTCTTT

J: TRBJ2-1
V: TRBV27
D: TRBD2
size: -
CDR3: CASSFRPGLAKSSYNEQFF
DNA: TGTGCCAGCAGTTTTCGACCGGGACTAGCAAAGAGCTCCTACAATGAGCAGTTCTTC

J: TRBJ1-1
V: TRBV5-1
D: TRBD1
size: -
CDR3: CASRETGSVRTEAFF
DNA: TGCGCCAGCAGAGAGACAGGGAGCGTGAGGACTGAAGCTTTCTTT

J: TRBJ1-1
V: TRBV13
D: TRBD1
size: few
CDR3: CASRSIRDRDTEAFF
DNA: TGTGCCAGCAGATCAATCCGGGACAGAGACACTGAAGCTTTCTTT

J: TRBJ2-2
V: TRBV24-1
D: -
size: -
CDR3: CATSERTSLDGITGELFF
DNA: TGTGCCACCAGTGAGAGGACGTCTCTGGACGGGATTACCGGGGAGCTGTTTTTT

J: TRBJ2-3
V: TRBV11-3
D: -
size: few
CDR3: CASSLVADTDTQYF
DNA: TGTGCCAGCAGCTTAGTTGCGGACACAGATACGCAGTATTTT

J: TRBJ1-1
V: TRBV30
D: -
size: -
CDR3: CASQTGANTEAFF
DNA: TGTGCCTCTCAGACAGGTGCGAACACTGAAGCTTTCTTT

J: TRBJ2-7
V: TRBV30
D: TRBD2
size: -
CDR3: CAWSVGVLAGVSPYEQYF
DNA: TGTGCCTGGAGTGTAGGGGTACTAGCGGGAGTCTCACCCTACGAGCAGTACTTC

J: TRBJ1-1
V: TRBV5-1
D: TRBD1
size: -
CDR3: CASSWGTDPQGDTEAFF
DNA: TGCGCCAGCAGCTGGGGGACAGACCCCCAAGGGGACACTGAAGCTTTCTTT

J: TRBJ2-1
V: TRBV6-5
D: -
size: -
CDR3: CASVGAQSGNEQFF
DNA: TGTGCCAGCGTGGGGGCGCAGAGTGGCAATGAGCAGTTCTTC

J: TRBJ1-1
V: TRBV5-8
D: TRBD1
size: -
CDR3: CASSLDRGRNTEAFF
DNA: TGTGCCAGCAGCTTGGACAGGGGTCGGAACACTGAAGCTTTCTTT

J: TRBJ1-3
V: TRBV6-5
D: TRBD1
size: -
CDR3: CASSYDRAGNTIYF
DNA: TGTGCCAGCAGTTACGACAGGGCCGGAAACACCATATATTTT

J: TRBJ1-1
V: TRBV5-1
D: -
size: -
CDR3: CASSLAAGLTEAFF
DNA: TGCGCCAGCAGCTTGGCCGCAGGTTTAACTGAAGCTTTCTTT

J: TRBJ2-7
V: TRBV4-2
D: -
size: -
CDR3: CASSQESQDSSYEQYF
DNA: TGTGCCAGCAGCCAAGAATCGCAAGATAGCTCCTACGAGCAGTACTTC

J: TRBJ1-3
V: TRBV5-1
D: TRBD1
size: -
CDR3: CASSSSPGTGSAGNTIYF
DNA: TGCGCCAGCAGCTCAAGTCCCGGGACAGGGTCGGCTGGAAACACCATATATTTT

J: TRBJ1-1
V: TRBV6-5
D: -
size: -
CDR3: CASTSRVRNTEAFF
DNA: TGTGCCAGCACTTCCAGGGTCCGGAACACTGAAGCTTTCTTT

J: TRBJ1-2
V: TRBV30
D: -
size: -
CDR3: CAWSANGGTGGYTF
DNA: TGTGCCTGGAGCGCGAACGGGGGAACGGGTGGCTACACCTTC

J: TRBJ2-3
V: TRBV4-2
D: TRBD2
size: -
CDR3: CASSQDYAGGITDTQYF
DNA: TGTGCCAGCAGCCAAGATTACGCGGGGGGAATCACAGATACGCAGTATTTT

J: TRBJ2-1
V: TRBV11-3
D: -
size: -
CDR3: CAIVGGSSYNEQFF
DNA: TGTGCCATTGTCGGGGGATCCTCCTACAATGAGCAGTTCTTC

J: TRBJ1-1
V: TRBV5-5
D: TRBD1
size: -
CDR3: CASRLWTGKMNTEAFF
DNA: TGTGCCAGCAGACTTTGGACAGGGAAAATGAACACTGAAGCTTTCTTT

J: TRBJ1-2
V: TRBV9
D: TRBD1
size: -
CDR3: CASSTPTGGTYGYTF
DNA: TGTGCCAGCAGCACTCCTACAGGGGGCACTTATGGCTACACCTTC

J: TRBJ2-5
V: TRBV6-2/TRBV6-3
D: -
size: once
CDR3: CASSSGALGGGTQYF
DNA: TGTGCCAGCAGTTCAGGGGCCCTCGGAGGTGGGACCCAGTACTTC

J: TRBJ1-6
V: TRBV6-6
D: TRBD1
size: -
CDR3: CASRPDRVNSPLHF
DNA: TGTGCCAGCAGACCTGACAGGGTTAATTCACCCCTCCACTTT

J: TRBJ1-2
V: TRBV12-3/TRBV12-4
D: -
size: few
CDR3: CASSLGQGYGYTF
DNA: TGTGCCAGCAGTTTAGGTCAGGGCTATGGCTACACCTTC

J: TRBJ1-6
V: TRBV12-3/TRBV12-4
D: -
size: -
CDR3: CASRWTENSPLHF
DNA: TGTGCCAGCAGGTGGACTGAGAATTCACCCCTCCACTTT

J: TRBJ1-5
V: TRBV21-1
D: -
size: few
CDR3: CASSKGQAQNQPQHF
DNA: TGTGCCAGCAGCAAAGGTCAGGCACAAAATCAGCCCCAGCATTTT

J: TRBJ2-5
V: TRBV7-2
D: -
size: -
CDR3: CASSLMGAQETQYF
DNA: TGTGCCAGCAGCTTAATGGGGGCACAAGAGACCCAGTACTTC

J: TRBJ2-7
V: TRBV9
D: -
size: -
CDR3: CASSVEPSRGYEQYF
DNA: TGTGCCAGCAGCGTAGAGCCTAGTCGGGGCTACGAGCAGTACTTC